The 27 T cell receptor beta chains below were found in one sample sequenced in a study of T-cell memory formation after mild COVID-19 (dated by TCRdb to the early 2020s). The library was built by means of 5' RACE. These reads were obtained on an Illumina NovaSeq 6000. TCRdb trimmed the raw reads at Q25, called clones with MiXCR and kept productive beta chains. One record per CDR3 amino acid sequence lists the most common genes and DNA. The sample table contains approximately 300,000 distinct CDR3 sequences; only one count was recorded for approximately 15% of them. The leading ten clones occupy roughly 23% of the sample. Sequencing input: PBMCs or a T cell subset sorted from them (not recorded which). These receptors were collected from a man aged 18 to 29 who had mild COVID-19 (a few samples of this study predate the infection). The sample titles of this study are shuffled in the database, so cell type and time point are left out; the donor was told from shared clones.

This clonotype turned up a few times. This chain links TRBV4-1 with TRBJ1-2; D is possibly TRBD1 (6 bases). This CDR3 has 16 amino acids. V shed 6 bases and J shed 6 bases, with 23 bases lying between them. CDR1 MGHRA and CDR2 YSYEKL come from the germline V gene. The CDR3 spells CASRRLDTQGFHGYTF. Here the CDR3 DNA reads TGCGCCAGCAGGCGACTCGATACACAGGGCTTTCATGGCTACACCTTC.

The chain employs TRBV6-2 or TRBV6-3 and TRBJ1-1, with 10 bases aligning to TRBD1. The CDR3 covers 13 residues. Germline-derived CDR1 and CDR2 are MNHEY and SVGEGT. V lost 6 bases and J lost 5; bases outside the gene matches: 3. The CDR3 spells CASRWTGGTEAFF. DNA of the CDR3: TGTGCCAGCAGATGGACAGGGGGGACTGAAGCTTTCTTT.

This clonotype has just a few counts. V and J are TRBV4-1 and TRBJ1-5; tentatively, D is TRBD1 (6 bases). The CDR3 covers 18 residues. Looked up from germline, CDR1 is MGHRA and CDR2 is YSYEKL. V was pared by 1 base and J by 0 bases, with 16 bases between. The DNA of the CDR3 is TGCGCCAGCAGCCAAGGGCCGGGGGGCTACTATAGCAATCAGCCCCAGCATTTT. Protein product: CASSQGPGGYYSNQPQHF.

This clonotype was seen many times. The V gene is TRBV28, the J gene TRBJ2-1; D not certain. In germline, CDR1 is MDHEN, CDR2 SYDVKM. Trimming shortened V by 2 bases and J by 3 bases, and 5 bases separated the two germline ends. The CDR3 sequence is 13 residues long. DNA for the CDR3: TGTGCCAGCAGTTTAGTCGGCTACAATGAGCAGTTCTTC. Residues: CASSLVGYNEQFF.

This clonotype was observed a few times. The chain recombines TRBV7-2 with TRBJ2-3; D remains unclear. Germline CDR1 is SGHTA and CDR2 is FQGNSA. The CDR3 extends over 14 amino acids. V was clipped by 2 bases and J by 3 bases, with 9 bases between them. In DNA, the CDR3 is TGTGCCAGCAGCTTAAGGCCTCCAACAGATACGCAGTATTTT. Translating gives CASSLRPPTDTQYF.

This chain connects TRBV20-1 to TRBJ1-4; no clear D gene. The length of the CDR3 is 13 residues. In germline, CDR1 is DFQATT, CDR2 SNEGSKA (reference sequence). V was cut by 1 base and J by 8 bases, with 11 bases left in between. The CDR3 nucleotides are TGCAGTGCTAGAGGATCCTTGGAAGAAAAACTGTTTTTT. This codes for CSARGSLEEKLFF.

The chain uses TRBV7-9 and TRBJ2-5; perhaps TRBD2 as D (5 bases). Germline V lookup: CDR1 SEHNR, CDR2 FQNEAQ (reference sequence). This CDR3 comprises 13 residues. V dropped 4 bases and J dropped 2 bases, with 8 bases sitting between them. The CDR3, as DNA: TGTGCCAGCAGCTACGGGGTTCAAGAGACCCAGTACTTC. Translated, it gives CASSYGVQETQYF.

As concerns this clonotype: The junction departs from germline at one end; a sequencing error may be responsible. The chain couples TRBV4-3 to TRBJ2-3; 9 bases line up with TRBD2. This CDR3 has 15 residues. Germline CDR1 and CDR2: LGHNA and YSLEER. DNA for the CDR3: TGCGCCAGCAGCCAAGTATCCAGCGGGGGGACCCCTCGGTCTTTT. Protein product: CASSQVSSGGTPRSF.

The V and J genes are TRBV20-1 and TRBJ1-1; a possible D gene is TRBD1 (5 bases). The CDR3 is 15 residues long. The ends were cut back, 3 bases at V and 5 bases at J, with 19 bases in the middle. The germline gives CDR1 DFQATT, CDR2 SNEGSKA (reference sequence). The CDR3: CSASQDTRPWTEAFF. The CDR3 DNA follows: TGCAGTGCTAGTCAGGACACCCGACCGTGGACTGAAGCTTTCTTT.

The chain uses TRBV30 and TRBJ2-5; weak D call: TRBD1 (6 bases). V was trimmed by 5 bases and J by 1 base, leaving 11 bases between them. The V gene's germline CDR1 is GTSNPN and CDR2 SVGIG (reference sequence). The CDR3 is made up of 13 amino acids. CDR3: CAWGQLFQETQYF. The CDR3 region has the DNA TGTGCCTGGGGACAGCTTTTCCAAGAGACCCAGTACTTC.

This clonotype has just a few counts. V usage is TRBV5-1 and J usage is TRBJ2-3, with 11 bases lining up with TRBD2. The germline V gene has CDR1 SGHRS and CDR2 YFSETQ. Germline trimming cut 4 bases from V and 1 base from J; bases unmatched to any gene: 14. The CDR3 runs to 19 residues. CDR3 sequence (DNA): TGCGCCAGCAGCCGATCGGGTCTTAGGGGACTAGCGGGCACAGATACGCAGTATTTT. It translates to CASSRSGLRGLAGTDTQYF.

About this clonotype: The junction departs from the called germline gene at one end, perhaps through a read error. This chain connects TRBV9 to TRBJ2-5; D not resolved. The CDR3 has 14 residues. Germline assignment: CDR1 SGDLS and CDR2 YYNGEE. The CDR3 is CARSVQSAGETQYF. CDR3 nucleotides: TGTGCCAGAAGCGTACAAAGCGCCGGAGAGACCCAGTACTTC.

This rearrangement joins TRBV5-1 to TRBJ2-5; 7 positions agree with TRBD2. V lost 6 bases, J lost 7 bases, and 12 bases stayed unmatched. The CDR3 loop spans 14 amino acids. Germline V CDR1 and CDR2: SGHRS, YFSETQ. DNA of the CDR3: TGCGCCAGCACCCCCGGTGGGGAGGGAAGGACCCAGTACTTC. Amino acid sequence: CASTPGGEGRTQYF.

About this clonotype: This may be a read error: a much more frequent sequence differs by one nucleotide. The genes are TRBV18 and TRBJ1-5; 10 bases agree with TRBD1. The CDR3 sequence is 15 residues long. Looked up from germline, CDR1 is KGHSH and CDR2 is LQKENI. The CDR3 region is CASSPDRGKNQPKHF. DNA for the CDR3: TGTGCCAGCTCACCGGACAGGGGGAAGAATCAGCCCAAGCATTTT. Full variable domain (outside the CDR3, taken from reference TRBV18 and TRBJ1-5): NAGVMQNPRHLVRRRGQEARLRCSPMKGHSHVYWYRQLPEEGLKFMVYLQKENIIDESGMPKERFSAEFPKEGPSILRIQQVVRGDSAAYFCASSPDRGKNQPKHFGDGTRLSIL.

Only a few counts were recorded for this clonotype. This chain connects TRBV5-1 to TRBJ2-5, with 7 bases that match TRBD1. J lost 5 bases, V lost 1 base, and 11 bases had no gene match. The CDR3 runs 16 residues. Germline CDR1 and CDR2: SGHRS and YFSETQ. The CDR3 here is CASSLTFGTEVETQYF. CDR3 sequence (DNA): TGCGCCAGCAGCTTGACGTTCGGGACAGAGGTGGAGACCCAGTACTTC.

The V call is TRBV25-1, the J call TRBJ1-5; no clear D. V was shortened by 3 bases and J by 2 bases, with 14 bases between the two germline ends. The CDR3 has 16 amino acids. Germline V lookup: CDR1 MGHDK, CDR2 SYGVNS. The CDR3 is CASSDGRTRGNQPQHF. The CDR3 nucleotides are TGTGCCAGCAGTGACGGTCGGACGCGGGGCAATCAGCCCCAGCATTTT.

For the CDR3, the DNA is TGTGCCAGCTCACCGGCCCAGCTAAGTTCCTACGAGCAGTACTTC. This translates into CASSPAQLSSYEQYF. This chain links TRBV18 with TRBJ2-7; D gene ambiguous. V lost 3 bases and J 1 base, leaving 13 bases between the germline ends. CDR1 is KGHSH, CDR2 LQKENI, per germline. The CDR3 length is 15 residues.

This clonotype was detected only a few times. This rearrangement joins TRBV19 to TRBJ1-6; 10 bases agree with TRBD1. Germline V gene lookup returns CDR1 LNHDA and CDR2 SQIVND (reference sequence). The V gene end was trimmed by 7 bases and the J gene end by 10 bases; junction bases not matched to a gene: 7. The CDR3 is 14 residues long. CDR3 residues: CASTRDRGKSPLHF. The CDR3 DNA reads TGTGCCAGTACGCGGGACAGGGGAAAGTCACCCCTCCACTTT. Together with reference TRBV19 and TRBJ1-6, the CDR3 gives the full variable domain: DGGITQSPKYLFRKEGQNVTLSCEQNLNHDAMYWYRQDPGQGLRLIYYSQIVNDFQKGDIAEGYSVSREKKESFPLTVTSAQKNPTAFYLCASTRDRGKSPLHFGNGTRLTVT.

This clonotype was seen only a few times. The chain has TRBV7-2 and TRBJ1-2; tentative D call: TRBD1 (6 bases). V dropped 3 bases and J dropped 4 bases, with 9 bases sitting between them. The CDR3 runs 13 residues. CDR1 is SGHTA and CDR2 is FQGNSA in the germline V gene. The CDR3: CASSFKQGYGYTF. CDR3 coding DNA: TGTGCCAGCAGCTTCAAACAGGGCTATGGCTACACCTTC.

The genes are TRBV28 and TRBJ1-1; possibly TRBD1 for D (5 bases). The germline V gene encodes CDR1 MDHEN and CDR2 SYDVKM. The V gene lost 11 bases and the J gene lost 1 base, with 20 bases spanning the gap. The CDR3 has 15 residues. The CDR3: CAGRAGWGGNTEAFF. As DNA, the CDR3 is TGTGCCGGGCGTGCGGGATGGGGGGGGAACACTGAAGCTTTCTTT.

The chain links TRBV12-3 or TRBV12-4 to TRBJ2-1; TRBD1 agrees at 8 bases. Trimming removed 3 bases from V and 12 bases from J; junction bases left unmatched: 1. This CDR3 has 11 residues. CDR3 bases: TGTGCCAGCAGTTTTGGGACAGGGCAGTTCTTC. Protein: CASSFGTGQFF.

This clonotype has a count of ten or more. In DNA, the CDR3 is TGCAGCGCTGGACAGGTGAACACTGAAGCTTTCTTT. This encodes CSAGQVNTEAFF. J is TRBJ1-1 and V is TRBV29-1, with 7 positions matching TRBD1. The germline V gene has CDR1 SQVTM and CDR2 ANQGSEA. This CDR3 contains 12 residues. The V segment lost 7 bases and the J segment 0 bases; nucleotides outside the gene matches: 2.

V and J are TRBV7-9 and TRBJ2-5; D call uncertain. Per germline, CDR1 SEHNR and CDR2 FQNEAQ (reference sequence). The CDR3 runs to 14 residues. Trimming took 4 bases from V and 5 from J, leaving 14 bases between them. The CDR3 is CASSSSRVGETQYF. CDR3 nucleotides: TGTGCCAGCAGCTCATCACGGGTAGGGGAGACCCAGTACTTC.

This clonotype was detected a few times. The chain combines TRBV10-3 with TRBJ1-3; the D is unclear. CDR3 length: 13 residues. V was clipped by 8 bases and J by 4 bases, with 12 bases between them. Per germline, CDR1 ENHRY and CDR2 SYGVKD. CDR3 loop: CAIPWEAGNTIYF. CDR3 nucleotide sequence: TGTGCCATCCCTTGGGAGGCGGGAAACACCATATATTTT.

The chain is built from TRBV12-3 or TRBV12-4 and TRBJ1-3; tentatively, D is TRBD1 (6 bases). V lost 5 bases, J lost 4 bases, and 12 bases lay in between. This CDR3 is 14 amino acids long. CDR3 amino acids: CASSRTGRGNTIYF. The CDR3 bases are TGTGCCAGCAGTCGAACAGGGAGAGGAAACACCATATATTTT.

The chain joins TRBV5-1 to TRBJ2-2; D unresolved. Germline V gene sequence: CDR1 SGHRS, CDR2 YFSETQ. This CDR3 region has 15 residues. V was cut by 4 bases and J by 2 bases, with 12 bases left in between. The CDR3 DNA reads as TGCGCCAGCAGCCAAAACAGTGGAAACACCGGGGAGCTGTTTTTT. Amino acid sequence: CASSQNSGNTGELFF.

Only a few counts were recorded for this clonotype. The DNA of the CDR3 is TGCGCCAGCAGCTTAGGATGGAGCACAGATACGCAGTATTTT. Its protein product is CASSLGWSTDTQYF. V usage is TRBV5-1 and J usage is TRBJ2-3; D gene unclear. Looked up from germline, CDR1 is SGHRS and CDR2 is YFSETQ. CDR3 length: 14 residues. V was cut by 2 bases and J by 0 bases, with 7 bases left in between.